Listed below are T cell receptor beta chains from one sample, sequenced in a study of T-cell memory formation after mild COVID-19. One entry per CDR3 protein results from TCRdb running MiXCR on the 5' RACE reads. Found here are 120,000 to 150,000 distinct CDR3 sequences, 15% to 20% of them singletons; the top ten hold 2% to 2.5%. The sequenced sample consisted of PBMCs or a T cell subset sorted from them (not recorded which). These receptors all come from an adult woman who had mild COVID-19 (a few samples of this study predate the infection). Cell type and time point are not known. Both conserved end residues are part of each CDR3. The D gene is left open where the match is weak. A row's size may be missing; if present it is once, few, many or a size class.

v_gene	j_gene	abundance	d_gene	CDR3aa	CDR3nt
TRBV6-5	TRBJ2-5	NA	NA	CASMAPGETQYF	TGTGCCAGCATGGCTCCTGGAGAGACCCAGTACTTC
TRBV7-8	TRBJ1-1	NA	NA	CASSLVATENTEAFF	TGTGCCAGCAGCTTAGTGGCGACAGAGAACACTGAAGCTTTCTTT
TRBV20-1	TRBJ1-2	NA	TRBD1	CTVGGQGHTF	TGCACCGTGGGAGGACAGGGTCACACCTTC
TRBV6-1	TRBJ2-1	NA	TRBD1	CASRGPGQGGFF	TGTGCCAGCAGGGGCCCGGGACAGGGCGGTTTCTTC
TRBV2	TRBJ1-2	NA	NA	CARRGARGDGGYTF	TGTGCCAGGAGGGGGGCCAGGGGTGATGGCGGCTACACCTTC
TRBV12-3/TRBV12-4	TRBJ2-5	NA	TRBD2	CASSRTLAGGKKETQYF	TGTGCCAGCAGTCGAACGCTAGCGGGGGGGAAAAAAGAGACCCAGTACTTC
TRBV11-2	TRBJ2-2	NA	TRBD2	CASRPLHPGLAGELFF	TGTGCCAGCAGACCCCTCCACCCAGGACTAGCCGGGGAGCTGTTTTTT
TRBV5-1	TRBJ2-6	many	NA	CASSDTVSGANVLTF	TGCGCCAGCAGCGATACCGTCTCTGGGGCCAACGTCCTGACTTTC
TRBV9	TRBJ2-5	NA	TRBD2	CASSVSTSGEETQYF	TGTGCCAGCAGCGTAAGCACTAGCGGGGAAGAGACCCAGTACTTC
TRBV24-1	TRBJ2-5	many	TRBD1	CATSGWDRETQYF	TGTGCCACCAGTGGATGGGACAGAGAGACCCAGTACTTC
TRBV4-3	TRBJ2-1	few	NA	CASSQAPGRMEQFF	TGCGCCAGCAGCCAGGCCCCCGGCCGGATGGAGCAGTTCTTC
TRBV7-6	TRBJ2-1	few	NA	CASSLVYLNEQFF	TGTGCCAGCAGCTTAGTCTACCTCAATGAGCAGTTCTTC
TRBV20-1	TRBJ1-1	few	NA	CSARQGPEAFF	TGCAGTGCTAGGCAGGGGCCCGAAGCTTTCTTT
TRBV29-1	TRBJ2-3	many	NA	CSAGTDTQYF	TGCAGCGCCGGCACAGATACGCAGTATTTT
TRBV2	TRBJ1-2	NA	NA	CASNGRTNYGYTF	TGTGCCAGCAATGGACGGACTAACTATGGCTACACCTTC
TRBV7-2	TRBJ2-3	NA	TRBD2	CASSPRRSGGATDTQYF	TGTGCCAGCAGCCCTCGGAGGAGCGGGGGGGCCACAGATACGCAGTATTTT
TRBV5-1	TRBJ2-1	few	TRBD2	CASSLGGRSSNEQFF	TGCGCCAGCAGCCTGGGCGGGAGATCCTCCAATGAGCAGTTCTTC
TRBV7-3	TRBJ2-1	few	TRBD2	CASSSTPLADYNEQFF	TGTGCCAGCAGCTCAACCCCACTAGCGGATTACAATGAGCAGTTCTTC
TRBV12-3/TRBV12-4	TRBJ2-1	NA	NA	CASSWTGEQFF	TGTGCCAGCAGTTGGACCGGAGAGCAGTTCTTC
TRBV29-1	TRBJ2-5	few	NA	CSGSENQGETQYF	TGCAGCGGGTCCGAAAACCAGGGAGAGACCCAGTACTTC
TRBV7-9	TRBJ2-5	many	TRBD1	CASSLVTGTETQYF	TGTGCCAGCAGCTTAGTGACAGGGACAGAGACCCAGTACTTC
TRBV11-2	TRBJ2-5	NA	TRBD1	CASSLDRGRETQYF	TGTGCCAGCAGCTTAGACAGGGGGCGGGAGACCCAGTACTTC
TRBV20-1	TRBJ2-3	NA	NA	CSAPRVGRVGTDTQYF	TGCAGTGCTCCGCGTGTGGGGCGCGTCGGCACAGATACGCAGTATTTT
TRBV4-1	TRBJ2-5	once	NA	CASSQDLTRGGNTYF	TGCGCCAGCAGCCAAGATCTAACGCGCGGGGGCAATACTTACTTC
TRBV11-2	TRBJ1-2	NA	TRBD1	CASSGQGQANYGYTF	TGTGCCAGCAGCGGACAGGGGCAAGCTAACTATGGCTACACCTTC
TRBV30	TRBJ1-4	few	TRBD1	CALRQGAEKLFF	TGTGCCTTGCGACAGGGGGCCGAAAAACTGTTTTTT
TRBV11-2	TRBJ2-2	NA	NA	CASSPIRGGELFF	TGTGCCAGCAGCCCCATCAGGGGCGGGGAGCTGTTTTTT
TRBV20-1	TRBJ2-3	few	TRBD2	CSAKTGGSVDTQYF	TGCAGTGCTAAAACCGGCGGGAGTGTTGATACGCAGTATTTT
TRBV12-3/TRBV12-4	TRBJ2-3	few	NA	CASSRDINLLGTDTQYF	TGTGCCAGCAGTAGGGACATTAATTTGCTCGGAACAGATACGCAGTATTTT
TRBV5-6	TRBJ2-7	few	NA	CASSPWMDRPYEQYF	TGTGCCAGCAGCCCCTGGATGGACAGACCCTACGAGCAGTACTTC
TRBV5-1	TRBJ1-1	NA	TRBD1	CASSLETGQAFF	TGCGCCAGCAGCTTGGAGACAGGGCAAGCTTTCTTT
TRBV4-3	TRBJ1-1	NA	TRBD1	CASSQRQGEAFF	TGCGCCAGCAGCCAACGACAGGGGGAAGCTTTCTTT
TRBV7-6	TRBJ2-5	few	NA	CASSSNAYQETQYF	TGTGCCAGCAGCTCGAATGCGTACCAAGAGACCCAGTACTTC
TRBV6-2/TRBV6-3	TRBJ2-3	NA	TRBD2	CASSPGRTSGRPQSTDTQYF	TGTGCCAGCAGCCCGGGGAGGACTAGCGGGAGGCCACAGAGCACAGATACGCAGTATTTT
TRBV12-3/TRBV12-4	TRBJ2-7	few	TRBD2	CASRLAGRLYEQYF	TGTGCCAGCAGGTTAGCGGGAAGACTCTACGAGCAGTACTTC
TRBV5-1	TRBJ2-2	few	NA	CASSTGSNTGELFF	TGCGCCAGCAGCACAGGGTCGAACACCGGGGAGCTGTTTTTT
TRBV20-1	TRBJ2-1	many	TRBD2	CSARWRTSGDEQFF	TGCAGTGCTAGGTGGAGGACTAGCGGCGATGAGCAGTTCTTC
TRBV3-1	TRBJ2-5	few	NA	CASSQEGTQYF	TGTGCCAGCAGCCAAGAGGGGACCCAGTACTTC
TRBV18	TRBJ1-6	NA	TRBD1	CASSRDRDNSPLHF	TGTGCCAGCTCTCGCGACAGGGACAATTCACCCCTCCACTTT
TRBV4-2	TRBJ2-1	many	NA	CASRRADNEQFF	TGTGCCAGCAGGAGGGCTGACAATGAGCAGTTCTTC
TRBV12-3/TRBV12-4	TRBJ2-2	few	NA	CASTQKGSVGELFF	TGTGCCAGCACCCAAAAGGGCTCTGTCGGGGAGCTGTTTTTT
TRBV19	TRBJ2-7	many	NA	CASSTAATGFGEQYF	TGTGCCAGTAGTACTGCCGCCACAGGGTTCGGGGAGCAGTACTTC
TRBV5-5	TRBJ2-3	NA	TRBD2	CASSSTSGSWADTQYF	TGTGCCAGCAGCTCCACTAGCGGGAGTTGGGCAGATACGCAGTATTTT
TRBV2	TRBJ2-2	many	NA	CASKKRTGELFF	TGTGCCAGCAAAAAGAGAACCGGGGAGCTGTTTTTT
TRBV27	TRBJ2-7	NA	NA	CASSLQGGEEQYF	TGTGCCAGCAGTTTACAGGGGGGGGAGGAGCAGTACTTC